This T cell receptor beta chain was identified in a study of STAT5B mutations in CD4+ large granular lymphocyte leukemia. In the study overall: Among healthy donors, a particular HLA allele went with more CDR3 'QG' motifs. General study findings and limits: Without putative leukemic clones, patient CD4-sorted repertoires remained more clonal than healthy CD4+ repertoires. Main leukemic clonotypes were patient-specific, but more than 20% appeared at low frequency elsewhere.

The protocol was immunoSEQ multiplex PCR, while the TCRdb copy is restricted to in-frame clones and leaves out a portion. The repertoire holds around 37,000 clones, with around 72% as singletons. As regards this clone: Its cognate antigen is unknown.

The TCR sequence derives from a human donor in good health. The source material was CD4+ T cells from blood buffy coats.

This CDR3 is CASSLGQGYRNEQYF. The CDR3 nucleotides read TGTGCCAGCAGTTTGGGACAGGGGTATAGGAACGAGCAGTACTTC. The V gene is TRBV6-5, the J gene TRBJ2-7; TRBD1 agrees at 10 bases. Looked up from germline, CDR1 is MNHEY and CDR2 is SVGAGI. The V and J ends lost 4 bases and 5 bases, in that order; junction bases with no gene match: 8. The CDR3 runs 15 residues.